The 13 T cell receptor beta chains reported below all come from one sample, sequenced in a study of cytomegalovirus exposure and HLA in healthy donors. With 60 Vbeta and 13 Jbeta primers, the PCR was carried out. Clones were read by immunoSEQ multiplex PCR, and TCRdb kept only the in-frame ones, dropping some. There are 200,000 to 250,000 clones in the sample; about three quarters occur only once, and roughly a sixth lies in the top ten. What was sequenced was PBMCs. These receptors were collected from a man in his forties in good health and CMV-seronegative.

The V call is TRBV7-9, the J call TRBJ2-3, with 16 bases matching TRBD2. Germline CDR1 SEHNR, CDR2 FQNEAQ (reference sequence). The J segment lost 4 bases and the V segment lost 4 bases, leaving 5 bases of the junction unmatched. This CDR3 is built from 17 residues. CDR3 sequence: CASSSGLAGGPADTQYF. CDR3 nucleotide sequence: TGTGCCAGCAGCTCGGGACTAGCGGGGGGGCCGGCAGATACGCAGTATTTT.

On this clone itself: The same CDR3 also results from other DNA sequences found in this sample. This sequence joins TRBV5-1 and TRBJ2-7; TRBD1 matches 10 bases. CDR3 length: 16 residues. The V gene's germline CDR1 is SGHRS and CDR2 YFSETQ. The trim removed 0 bases at V and 3 bases at J, leaving 6 bases unmatched. Here the CDR3 reads CASSLGPGQGNYEQYF. The CDR3 nucleotides read TGCGCCAGCAGCTTGGGACCGGGACAGGGGAACTACGAGCAGTACTTC. The entire variable domain, with the rest obtained from reference TRBV5-1 and TRBJ2-7, is as follows: KAGVTQTPRYLIKTRGQQVTLSCSPISGHRSVSWYQQTPGQGLQFLFEYFSETQRNKGNFPGRFSGRQFSNSRSEMNVSTLELGDSALYLCASSLGPGQGNYEQYFGPGTRLTVT.

Turning to this clone: The sample contains more than one DNA sequence encoding this CDR3. The rearrangement links TRBV5-1 to TRBJ2-7; 9 nucleotides agree with TRBD1. CDR3 length equals 16 residues. Trimming at V came to 3 bases and at J to 4 bases, leaving 11 bases not matched to a gene. Germline assignment: CDR1 SGHRS and CDR2 YFSETQ. The DNA of the CDR3 is TGCGCCAGCAGCTCGAACCCACCGGGACAGGGATACGAGCAGTACTTC. Encoded protein: CASSSNPPGQGYEQYF.

J is TRBJ1-1 and V is TRBV6-5, with TRBD1 matching 8 bases. This CDR3 spans 15 amino acids. Trimming at V came to 4 bases and at J to 1 base, leaving 5 bases not matched to a gene. CDR1 and CDR2 (germline): MNHEY, SVGAGI. The CDR3 DNA sequence: TGTGCCAGCAGTTCGGACAGGGTAAGGAACACTGAAGCTTTCTTT. This translates into CASSSDRVRNTEAFF.

J is TRBJ2-7 and V is TRBV4-3; the D gene is possibly TRBD1 (5 bases). V shed 1 base and J shed 0 bases, with 10 bases lying between them. Germline V gives CDR1 LGHNA, CDR2 YSLEER. CDR3 length equals 15 residues. CDR3 residues: CASSQGSGISYEQYF. The DNA for the CDR3 is TGCGCCAGCAGCCAAGGGTCAGGGATCTCCTACGAGCAGTACTTC.

The J gene is TRBJ1-1, the V gene TRBV11-2; D not resolved. This CDR3 comprises 13 residues. CDR1 is SGHAT and CDR2 is FQNNGV in the germline V gene. The V gene lost 4 bases and the J gene lost 7 bases, with 13 bases spanning the gap. The CDR3 protein is CASSYYRGHEAFF. The CDR3 nucleotides read TGTGCCAGCAGCTATTATCGGGGTCATGAAGCTTTCTTT.

The chain joins TRBV5-1 to TRBJ1-4; TRBD1 aligns across 8 bases. The germline V gene encodes CDR1 SGHRS and CDR2 YFSETQ. The CDR3 totals 15 residues. Trimming took 1 base from V and 7 from J; bases not matched to a gene: 6. CDR3 coding DNA: TGCGCCAGCAGCTTGTTCAGGGGGCAGGGTGAAAAACTGTTTTTT. Residues: CASSLFRGQGEKLFF.

V usage is TRBV7-3 and J usage is TRBJ1-1; 9 bases agree with TRBD1. The CDR3 is 15 residues long. CDR1 SGHTA and CDR2 FQGTGA come from the germline V gene. V shed 5 bases, J shed 1 base, and the junction held 5 bases outside the gene matches. The CDR3 DNA reads as TGTGCCAGCAGCCAGGACAGGGGACCGAACACTGAAGCTTTCTTT. This gives the protein CASSQDRGPNTEAFF.

The CDR3 sequence: CASSYGGYTDTQYF. The CDR3, as DNA: TGTGCCAGCAGTTACGGGGGCTACACAGATACGCAGTATTTT. The chain combines TRBV6-5 with TRBJ2-3; possibly TRBD1 for D (6 bases). The CDR3 extends over 14 amino acids. The V and J ends lost 2 bases and 2 bases respectively, with 8 bases between them. Germline assignment: CDR1 MNHEY and CDR2 SVGAGI.

V is TRBV11-2 and J is TRBJ1-5, with a tentative D call TRBD1 (5 bases). V shed 0 bases and J shed 7 bases, with 16 bases lying between them. The CDR3 runs to 16 residues. CDR1 SGHAT and CDR2 FQNNGV come from the germline V gene. Here the CDR3 reads CASSLERDPWGQPQHF. DNA for the CDR3: TGTGCCAGCAGCTTAGAGCGGGACCCTTGGGGCCAGCCCCAGCATTTT.

This rearrangement joins TRBV2 to TRBJ2-1; perhaps TRBD2 as D (6 bases). V was shortened by 8 bases and J by 9 bases, with 17 bases between the two germline ends. The CDR3 consists of 13 residues. Germline CDR1 and CDR2: SNHLY and FYNNEI. The CDR3 loop reads CASAGTATGEQFF. In DNA form, the CDR3 reads TGTGCCAGCGCCGGGACTGCTACAGGTGAGCAGTTCTTC.

This clone was seen only once. V and J are TRBV30 and TRBJ1-5; D is unclear. The CDR3 consists of 13 residues. Germline lookup yields CDR1 GTSNPN and CDR2 SVGIG (reference sequence). Trimming cost V 1 base and J 0 bases, with 4 bases left between them. The CDR3 loop reads CAWSASSNQPQHF. DNA of the CDR3: TGTGCCTGGAGTGCGAGTAGCAATCAGCCCCAGCATTTT.

CDR3 nucleotide sequence: TGTGCCAGCAGCTTAGCAGCTAGCGGGGCCTACGAGCAGTACTTC. It yields the protein CASSLAASGAYEQYF. This chain links TRBV7-3 with TRBJ2-7; 9 bases map to TRBD2. V lost 2 bases, J lost 2 bases, and 4 bases stayed unmatched. This CDR3 is 15 amino acids long. CDR1 and CDR2 (germline): SGHTA, FQGTGA.